The rows below give T cell receptor beta chains drawn from one sample of a study of blood T cells in healthy people across ages. Each CDR3 protein is one row after TCRdb ran MiXCR on the 5' RACE reads. The top ten hold 25% to 35% of the sample, which has hundreds of thousands of distinct CDR3 sequences, approximately 40% seen once. The sample taken for sequencing was blood. These receptors were obtained from a man older than 75 in good health. CDR3s include the opening cysteine and the closing phenylalanine or tryptophan. D genes are given only for firm matches. Not all rows give a size; the values are once, few, many and, for expanded clones, a class.

CDR3 DNA	CDR3 protein	J gene	clone size	V gene	D gene	CDR3 length
TGTGCCACCGCGTCCGGGACACTGGAGACCTACGAGCAGTACTTC	CATASGTLETYEQYF	TRBJ2-7	few	TRBV10-3	NA	15
TGTGCCAGCAGTTCTTATGGGACAGGGGGCTCCTACGAGCAGTACTTC	CASSSYGTGGSYEQYF	TRBJ2-7	few	TRBV6-6	TRBD1	16
TGTGCCAGCAAGTATAGCGGGAGCGCAGATACGCAGTATTTT	CASKYSGSADTQYF	TRBJ2-3	NA	TRBV7-2	TRBD2	14
TGCAGCGTTGCGGGCTTGGGGGTGAACACTGAAGCTTTCTTT	CSVAGLGVNTEAFF	TRBJ1-1	NA	TRBV29-1	NA	14
TGTGCCAGCAGCCTCCTGAAAGAAAAACTGTTTTTT	CASSLLKEKLFF	TRBJ1-4	NA	TRBV3-1	NA	12
TGTGCCAGCAGTTTAGACGGGCGACGGTGGGGCACTGAAGCTTTCTTT	CASSLDGRRWGTEAFF	TRBJ1-1	few	TRBV12-3/TRBV12-4	NA	16
TGCAGCGTTGCGGGCGGCATTGATCTAGCCAAAAACATTCAGTACTTC	CSVAGGIDLAKNIQYF	TRBJ2-4	few	TRBV29-1	NA	16
TGTGCCAGCAGCTTGACAGGGCCCTTCAATCAGCCCCAGCATTTT	CASSLTGPFNQPQHF	TRBJ1-5	NA	TRBV7-2	TRBD1	15
TGTGCCAGCAGTGACCCCAGGACAATGCGACAGCCCCAGCATTTT	CASSDPRTMRQPQHF	TRBJ1-5	NA	TRBV6-1	NA	15
TGCAGCGCCCAATGGGATTGGCGCACTGAAGCTTTCTTT	CSAQWDWRTEAFF	TRBJ1-1	NA	TRBV29-1	NA	13
TGTGCCAGCTCCGTATCCCGGGCCAGTGCTGAAGCTTTCTTT	CASSVSRASAEAFF	TRBJ1-1	NA	TRBV7-2	NA	14
TGTGCCAGCAGCTCCCGGAAGGGCGGGGAGCAGTACTTC	CASSSRKGGEQYF	TRBJ2-7	few	TRBV7-8	NA	13
TGCGCCAGCAGCCGGTGGACGGATCAAGAGACCCAGTACTTC	CASSRWTDQETQYF	TRBJ2-5	NA	TRBV5-1	NA	14
TGTGCCAGCAGCCCAGTGGGAGGGTACCATGAGCAGTTCTTC	CASSPVGGYHEQFF	TRBJ2-1	NA	TRBV11-1	TRBD2	14
TGCGCCAGCAGCCCGACAGGGTATTCTGGGGCCAACGTCCTGACTTTC	CASSPTGYSGANVLTF	TRBJ2-6	few	TRBV4-3	TRBD1	16
TGTGCCAGCAGCTTAGTACTACTTACGCGGGAATTAGGACCCGACACAGATACGCAGTATTTT	CASSLVLLTRELGPDTDTQYF	TRBJ2-3	NA	TRBV11-2	NA	21
TGTGCCAGCAGCCAAGTGAGTCGGACAGCCTACAATGAGCAGTACTTC	CASSQVSRTAYNEQYF	TRBJ2-5	NA	TRBV3-1	NA	16
TGTGCCATTATCAGGGGCGAGTCGGATAATTCACCCCTCCACTTT	CAIIRGESDNSPLHF	TRBJ1-6	many	TRBV7-9	NA	15
TGTGCCAGCAGGCCTAGCGGGATGGGCACAGATACGCAGTATTTT	CASRPSGMGTDTQYF	TRBJ2-3	NA	TRBV7-2	TRBD2	15
TGTGCCAGCAGCCGACTTGGACAGGGTGAATATGGCTACACCTTC	CASSRLGQGEYGYTF	TRBJ1-2	few	TRBV27	TRBD1	15